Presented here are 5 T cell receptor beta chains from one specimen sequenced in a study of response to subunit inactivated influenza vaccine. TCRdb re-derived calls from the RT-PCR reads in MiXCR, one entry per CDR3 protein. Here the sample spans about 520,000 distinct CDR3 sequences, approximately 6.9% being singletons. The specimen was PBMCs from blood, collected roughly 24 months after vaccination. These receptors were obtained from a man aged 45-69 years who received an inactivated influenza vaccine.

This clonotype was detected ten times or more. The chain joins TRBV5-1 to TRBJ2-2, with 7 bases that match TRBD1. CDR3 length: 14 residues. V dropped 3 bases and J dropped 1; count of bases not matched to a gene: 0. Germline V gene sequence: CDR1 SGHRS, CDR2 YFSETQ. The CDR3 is CASSWTGNTGELFF. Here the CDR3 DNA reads TGCGCCAGCAGCTGGACAGGGAACACCGGGGAGCTGTTTTTT.

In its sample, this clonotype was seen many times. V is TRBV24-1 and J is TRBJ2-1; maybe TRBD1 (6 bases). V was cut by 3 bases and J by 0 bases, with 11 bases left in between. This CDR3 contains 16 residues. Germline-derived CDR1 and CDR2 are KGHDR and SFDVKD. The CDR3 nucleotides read TGTGCCACCAGTGATCCATCGACAGGCTCCTACAATGAGCAGTTCTTC. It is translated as CATSDPSTGSYNEQFF.

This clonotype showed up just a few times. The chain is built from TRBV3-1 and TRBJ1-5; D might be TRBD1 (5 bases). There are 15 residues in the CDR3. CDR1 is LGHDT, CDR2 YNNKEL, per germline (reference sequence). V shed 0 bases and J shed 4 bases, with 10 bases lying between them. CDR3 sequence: CASSQDLRANQPQHF. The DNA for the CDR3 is TGTGCCAGCAGCCAAGATCTCAGGGCTAATCAGCCCCAGCATTTT.

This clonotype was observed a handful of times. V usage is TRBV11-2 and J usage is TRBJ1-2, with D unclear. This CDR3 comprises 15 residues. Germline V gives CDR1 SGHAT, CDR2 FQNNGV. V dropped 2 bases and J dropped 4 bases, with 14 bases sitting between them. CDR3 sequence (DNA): TGTGCCAGCAGCTTAAGTTCCGGCGGCCTCTATGGCTACACCTTC. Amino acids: CASSLSSGGLYGYTF.

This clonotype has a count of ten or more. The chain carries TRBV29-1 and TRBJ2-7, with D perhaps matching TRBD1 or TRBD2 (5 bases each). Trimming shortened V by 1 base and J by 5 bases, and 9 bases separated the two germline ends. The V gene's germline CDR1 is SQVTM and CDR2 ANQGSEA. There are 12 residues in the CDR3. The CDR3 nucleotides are TGCAGCGTTGAAGGTTCGGGACACGAGCAGTACTTC. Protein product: CSVEGSGHEQYF.